One sample yielded the 7 T cell receptor beta chains listed below, sequenced in a study of CD8 T cells in ankylosing spondylitis. From the 5' RACE reads, TCRdb called clonotypes with MiXCR, one entry per CDR3 protein. The table has under 10,000 distinct CDR3 sequences, 3% to 5% seen once. Material for sequencing was blood, either unsorted or a sorted T cell fraction (not recorded which). The origin of the receptors is a female donor with ankylosing spondylitis or in good health (not recorded which).

This clonotype was found many times. In DNA form, the CDR3 reads TGTGCCAGCAGCGTAGGCGGCGGTACGAACGAGCAGTACTTC. It yields the protein CASSVGGGTNEQYF. The rearrangement uses TRBV9 and TRBJ2-7, with unresolved D. From germline, CDR1 is SGDLS and CDR2 YYNGEE. The CDR3 totals 14 residues. Trimming removed 0 bases at V and 5 bases at J, with 12 bases between.

By its share, this clonotype is medium-sized (0.01 to 0.1%). The chain has TRBV9 and TRBJ2-2; D unclear. Germline V CDR1 and CDR2: SGDLS, YYNGEE. V lost 0 bases and J lost 6, with 6 bases in between. The CDR3 has 13 residues. Here the CDR3 reads CASSVGEPGELFF. CDR3 nucleotide sequence: TGTGCCAGCAGCGTAGGAGAGCCCGGGGAGCTGTTTTTT.

This clonotype was counted many times. The DNA for the CDR3 is TGTGCCAGCAGCGCCGACGGGGGAGCGAACACCGGGGAGCTGTTTTTT. Residues: CASSADGGANTGELFF. The rearrangement uses TRBV9 and TRBJ2-2; a weak D match, TRBD2 (6 bases). The CDR3 is 16 residues long. V gave up 3 bases and J gave up 0 bases, with 12 bases separating them. Germline CDR1 is SGDLS and CDR2 is YYNGEE.

The chain links TRBV9 to TRBJ2-2; D remains ambiguous. This CDR3 has 16 residues. The germline V gene has CDR1 SGDLS and CDR2 YYNGEE. Deletions cut 3 bases from V and 3 bases from J, with 15 bases between. CDR3 DNA sequence: TGTGCCAGCAGCGAGCCGGGCCCTCGGGACACCGGGGAGCTGTTTTTT. Translating it yields CASSEPGPRDTGELFF.

Sample share makes this clonotype medium-sized. The V and J genes are TRBV9 and TRBJ2-1; the match to TRBD2 covers 8 bases. V lost 2 bases to trimming and J lost 8 bases; unmatched junction nucleotides: 9. Looked up from germline, CDR1 is SGDLS and CDR2 is YYNGEE. The CDR3 length is 15 residues. The CDR3: CASSVRGVGTDEQFF. CDR3 coding DNA: TGTGCCAGCAGCGTGCGGGGGGTGGGAACCGATGAGCAGTTCTTC.

This clonotype appeared many times. The gene calls are TRBV9 and TRBJ2-1, with a tentative D call TRBD1 (6 bases). The germline V and J ends were trimmed by 0 bases and 8 bases, with 6 bases remaining between them. The CDR3 runs to 12 residues. Germline CDR1 SGDLS, CDR2 YYNGEE. The chain's CDR3 is CASSVGQDEQFF. CDR3 in DNA: TGTGCCAGCAGCGTAGGACAGGATGAGCAGTTCTTC.

This clonotype counts as medium-sized. The chain joins TRBV9 to TRBJ1-2; D possibly corresponds to TRBD1 (5 bases). Germline V CDR1 and CDR2: SGDLS, YYNGEE. The V gene lost 5 bases and the J gene lost 3 bases, with 14 bases spanning the gap. The CDR3 covers 14 residues. CDR3: CASSTPGLYYGYTF. For the CDR3, the DNA is TGTGCCAGCAGTACTCCGGGACTGTACTATGGCTACACCTTC. Complete variable domain (other parts from reference TRBV9 and TRBJ1-2): DSGVTQTPKHLITATGQRVTLRCSPRSGDLSVYWYQQSLDQGLQFLIQYYNGEERAKGNILERFSAQQFPDLHSELNLSSLELGDSALYFCASSTPGLYYGYTFGSGTRLTVV.